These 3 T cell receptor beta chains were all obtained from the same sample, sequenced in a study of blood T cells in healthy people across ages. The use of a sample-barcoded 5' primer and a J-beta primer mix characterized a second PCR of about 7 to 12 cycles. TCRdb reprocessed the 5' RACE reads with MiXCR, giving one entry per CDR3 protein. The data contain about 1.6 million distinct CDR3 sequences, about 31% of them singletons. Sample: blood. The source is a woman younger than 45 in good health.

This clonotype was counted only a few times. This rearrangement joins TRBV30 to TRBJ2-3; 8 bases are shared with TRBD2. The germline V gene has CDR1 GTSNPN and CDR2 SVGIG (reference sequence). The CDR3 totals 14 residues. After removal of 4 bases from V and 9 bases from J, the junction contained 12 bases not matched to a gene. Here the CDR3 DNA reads TGTGCCTGGAAGGGTAGCGGGACCTCCCCGACGCAGTATTTT. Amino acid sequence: CAWKGSGTSPTQYF.

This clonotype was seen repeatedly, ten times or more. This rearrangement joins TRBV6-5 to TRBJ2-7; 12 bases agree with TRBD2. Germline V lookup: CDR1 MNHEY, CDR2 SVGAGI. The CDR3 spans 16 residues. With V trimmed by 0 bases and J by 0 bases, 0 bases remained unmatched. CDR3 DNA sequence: TGTGCCAGCAGTTACTCGACTAGCGGGAGCTCCTACGAGCAGTACTTC. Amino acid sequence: CASSYSTSGSSYEQYF.

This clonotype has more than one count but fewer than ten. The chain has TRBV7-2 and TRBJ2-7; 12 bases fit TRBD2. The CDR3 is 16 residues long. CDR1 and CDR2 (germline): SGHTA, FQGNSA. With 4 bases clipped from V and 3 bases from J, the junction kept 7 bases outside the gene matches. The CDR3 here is CASSSRTSGKVYEQYF. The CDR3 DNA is TGTGCCAGCAGCTCACGGACTAGCGGGAAAGTCTACGAGCAGTACTTC.